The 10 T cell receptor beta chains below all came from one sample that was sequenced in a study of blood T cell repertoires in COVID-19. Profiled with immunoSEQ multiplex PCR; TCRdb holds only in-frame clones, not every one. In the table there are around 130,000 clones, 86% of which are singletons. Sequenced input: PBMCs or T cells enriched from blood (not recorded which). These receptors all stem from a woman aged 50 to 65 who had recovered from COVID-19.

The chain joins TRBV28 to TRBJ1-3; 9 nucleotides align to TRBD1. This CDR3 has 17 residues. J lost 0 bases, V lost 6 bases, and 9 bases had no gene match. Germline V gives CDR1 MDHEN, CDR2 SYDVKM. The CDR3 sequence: CASSSPGTGFSGNTIYF. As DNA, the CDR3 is TGTGCCAGCAGCAGTCCCGGGACAGGGTTCTCTGGAAACACCATATATTTT.

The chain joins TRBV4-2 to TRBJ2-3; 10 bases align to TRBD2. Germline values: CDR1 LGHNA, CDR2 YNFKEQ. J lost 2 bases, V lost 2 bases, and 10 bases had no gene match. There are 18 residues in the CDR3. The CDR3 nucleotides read TGTGCCAGCAGCCAACTAGGGCTAGCGGGGGCTATCACAGATACGCAGTATTTT. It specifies CASSQLGLAGAITDTQYF.

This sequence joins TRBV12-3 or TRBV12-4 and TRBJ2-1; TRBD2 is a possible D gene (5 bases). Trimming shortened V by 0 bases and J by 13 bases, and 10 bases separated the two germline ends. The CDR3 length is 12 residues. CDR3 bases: TGTGCCAGCAGTTTAGCGCTAGGGAGCCAGTTCTTC. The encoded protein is CASSLALGSQFF.

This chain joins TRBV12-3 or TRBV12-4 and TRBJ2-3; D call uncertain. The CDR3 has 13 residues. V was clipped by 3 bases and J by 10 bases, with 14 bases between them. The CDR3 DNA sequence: TGTGCCAGCAGTTTGTCCCGCCAGGTCTCGCAGTATTTT. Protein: CASSLSRQVSQYF.

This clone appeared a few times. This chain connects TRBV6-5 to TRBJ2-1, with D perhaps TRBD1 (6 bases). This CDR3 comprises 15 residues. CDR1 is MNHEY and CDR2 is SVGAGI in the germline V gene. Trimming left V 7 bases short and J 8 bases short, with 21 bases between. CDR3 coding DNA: TGTGCCAGCAACCCAGGGTTAGGGACAACGGATGAGCAGTTCTTC. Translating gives CASNPGLGTTDEQFF.

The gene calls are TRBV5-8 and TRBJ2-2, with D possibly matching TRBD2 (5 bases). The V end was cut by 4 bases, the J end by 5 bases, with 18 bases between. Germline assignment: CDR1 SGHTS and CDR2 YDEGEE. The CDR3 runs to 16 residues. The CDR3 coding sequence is TGTGCCAGCAGCCTGAGGAGGAGTGGGGTAACCGGGGAGCTGTTTTTT. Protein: CASSLRRSGVTGELFF.

The CDR3 loop is CASSISGRGNQPQHF. The CDR3 DNA sequence: TGTGCCAGTAGTATATCGGGGCGGGGGAATCAGCCCCAGCATTTT. The chain combines TRBV19 with TRBJ1-5; TRBD1 might be the D (5 bases). The CDR3 is 15 amino acids. With 2 bases removed from V and 4 bases from J, the gap between germline ends came to 12 bases. CDR1 LNHDA and CDR2 SQIVND come from the germline V gene (reference sequence).

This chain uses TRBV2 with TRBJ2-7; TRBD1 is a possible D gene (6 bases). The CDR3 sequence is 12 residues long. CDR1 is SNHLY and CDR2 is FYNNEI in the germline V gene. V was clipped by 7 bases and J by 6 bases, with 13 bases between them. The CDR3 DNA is TGTGCCAGCATCCTACAGGGCAGCGAGCAGTACTTC. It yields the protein CASILQGSEQYF.

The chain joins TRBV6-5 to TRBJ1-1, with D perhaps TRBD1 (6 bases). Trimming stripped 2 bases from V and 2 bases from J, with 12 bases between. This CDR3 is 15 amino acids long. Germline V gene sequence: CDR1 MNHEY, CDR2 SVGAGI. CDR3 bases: TGTGCCAGCAGTTACCGTGGACAGAGAAACACTGAAGCTTTCTTT. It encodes CASSYRGQRNTEAFF.

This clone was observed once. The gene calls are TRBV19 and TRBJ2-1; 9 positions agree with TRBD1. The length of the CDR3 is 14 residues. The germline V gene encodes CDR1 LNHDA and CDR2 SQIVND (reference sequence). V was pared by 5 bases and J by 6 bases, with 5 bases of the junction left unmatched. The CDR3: CASSPQTGGNEQFF. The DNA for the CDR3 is TGTGCCAGTAGTCCCCAGACAGGGGGCAATGAGCAGTTCTTC.